The entry that follows covers one T cell receptor (beta chain) sequence. This specimen belongs to a study of blood T cell repertoires in COVID-19. This table comes from immunoSEQ multiplex PCR, and its TCRdb copy is limited to in-frame clones, with some not included. The data show about 160,000 clones, about 81% seen once. This TCR came from a man between 60 and 75 years old with active or convalescent COVID-19. The sample consisted of peripheral blood.

The CDR3 DNA follows: TGTGCCACCAGCGGTAGCGGGAGGGCCTACAATGAGCAGTTCTTC. Translation: CATSGSGRAYNEQFF. V gene TRBV15 combines with J gene TRBJ2-1; 11 bases are shared with TRBD2. The junction had 2 bases not matched to a gene; V was cut back by 5 bases and J by 2 bases. The length of the CDR3 is 15 residues. Germline V gene data show CDR1 as LNHNV and CDR2 as YYDKDF (reference sequence). Full variable domain (rest looked up from reference TRBV15 and TRBJ2-1): DAMVIQNPRYQVTQFGKPVTLSCSQTLNHNVMYWYQQKSSQAPKLLFHYYDKDFNNEADTPDNFQSRRPNTSFCFLDIRSPGLGDTAMYLCATSGSGRAYNEQFFGPGTRLTVL.